The present T cell receptor (beta chain) was sequenced within a study of T cell changes during pregnancy in multiple sclerosis. The CDR3 is 16 residues long. Germline V gives CDR1 LNHNV, CDR2 YYDKDF (reference sequence). The V end lost 1 base, the J end lost 0 bases, and 9 bases lay between the germline ends. Libraries were prepared by immunoSEQ multiplex PCR; TCRdb keeps only in-frame clonotypes and omits some of them. The table has about 39,000 clones, 90% to 95% seen once. V usage is TRBV15 and J usage is TRBJ1-4; D might be TRBD1 (5 bases). The specimen comprised CD4+ T cells from peripheral blood mononuclear cells, sampled after pregnancy. This clonotype was sampled from a female donor with multiple sclerosis, enrolled in a pregnancy study. The CDR3 sequence: CATSRGQQATNEKLFF. Written as DNA, the CDR3 is TGTGCCACCAGCAGAGGTCAACAGGCAACTAATGAAAAACTGTTTTTT.